Each of the 23 T cell receptor beta chains below was sequenced from the same sample in a study of shared clonotypes between healthy human individuals. Produced via immunoSEQ multiplex PCR; TCRdb's table is partial and in-frame only. The sample lists some 2.4 million clones; 93% were seen once. Sequencing was done on a sample of naive CD4+ T cells from PBMCs. Noted subset: CD45RA+ positively selected. These receptors all come from a man aged 18 to 30 in good health. Some clones in this sample may be carry-over from other donors' samples.

A few counts support this clone. The chain joins TRBV27 to TRBJ1-2; 8 nucleotides match TRBD1. Per the germline V gene, CDR1 is MNHEY and CDR2 is SMNVEV (reference sequence). The CDR3 has 15 amino acids. Unmatched junction bases numbered 7, after V lost 5 bases and J lost 2 bases. This chain's CDR3 is CASSLNGQGNYGYTF. CDR3 nucleotides: TGTGCCAGCAGTCTAAATGGACAGGGAAACTATGGCTACACCTTC.

The sample holds a few counts of this clone. J is TRBJ1-2 and V is TRBV4-2; D not certain. This CDR3 has 13 amino acids. V was pared by 1 base and J by 6 bases, with 9 bases between. Germline assignment: CDR1 LGHNA and CDR2 YNFKEQ. The CDR3 sequence: CASSQAVPDGYTF. As DNA, the CDR3 is TGTGCCAGCAGCCAAGCCGTACCCGATGGCTACACCTTC.

The chain joins TRBV4-1 to TRBJ1-2; no clear D. This CDR3 is built from 15 residues. V lost 4 bases and J 7 bases, leaving 19 bases between the germline ends. Germline lookup yields CDR1 MGHRA and CDR2 YSYEKL. The DNA of the CDR3 is TGCGCCAGCAGCCCTAACCTAGTTGATGACGCTGGCTACACCTTC. Protein product: CASSPNLVDDAGYTF.

This chain connects TRBV7-8 to TRBJ1-1, with 8 bases that match TRBD1. V gave up 3 bases and J gave up 10 bases; unmatched junction bases: 10. This CDR3 is 14 amino acids long. The germline gives CDR1 SGHVS, CDR2 FQNEAQ. CDR3 bases: TGTGCCAGCAGCTTGGACAGGGATGCCTTTGGAGCTTTCTTT. Amino acid sequence: CASSLDRDAFGAFF.

This rearrangement joins TRBV6-1 to TRBJ2-3; TRBD2 agrees at 9 bases. The trim removed 4 bases at V and 6 bases at J, leaving 8 bases unmatched. Germline CDR1 MNHNS, CDR2 SASEGT. The CDR3 runs to 15 residues. The CDR3 loop reads CASSAPSGAGDTQYF. CDR3 bases: TGTGCCAGCAGTGCTCCTAGCGGGGCAGGGGATACGCAGTATTTT.

The chain recombines TRBV28 with TRBJ1-5; no definite D call. Germline values: CDR1 MDHEN, CDR2 SYDVKM. V was clipped by 7 bases and J by 0 bases, with 7 bases between them. The CDR3 loop spans 13 amino acids. The CDR3, as DNA: TGTGCCAGCACTTTCGGTAGCAATCAGCCCCAGCATTTT. Translating gives CASTFGSNQPQHF.

This chain joins TRBV19 and TRBJ2-7, with 10 nucleotides matching TRBD2. The V and J ends lost 3 bases and 2 bases, in that order; junction bases with no gene match: 10. Germline V gene lookup returns CDR1 LNHDA and CDR2 SQIVND (reference sequence). This CDR3 region has 17 residues. In nucleotides, the CDR3 is TGTGCCAGTAGTATTTTGGCTAGCGGGAGTAGGACCTACGAGCAGTACTTC. Its translation is CASSILASGSRTYEQYF.

J is TRBJ1-2 and V is TRBV7-3, with 7 nucleotides matching TRBD1. The germline V gene has CDR1 SGHTA and CDR2 FQGTGA. Trimming removed 8 bases from V and 5 bases from J; junction bases left unmatched: 17. CDR3 length: 16 amino acids. The CDR3 loop is CASSRTGTEGFYGYTF. In DNA form, the CDR3 reads TGTGCCAGCTCGAGGACCGGGACAGAGGGGTTTTATGGCTACACCTTC.

V gene TRBV15 combines with J gene TRBJ1-4, with D unclear. Trimming took 0 bases from V and 0 from J, leaving 8 bases between them. Germline CDR1 and CDR2: LNHNV and YYDKDF (reference sequence). CDR3 size: 16 residues. CDR3 sequence (DNA): TGTGCCACCAGCAGAGAGGGGTTGACAACTAATGAAAAACTGTTTTTT. This sequence encodes CATSREGLTTNEKLFF.

Of note for this clone: This same CDR3 is encoded by further DNA sequences in the sample. The V and J genes are TRBV11-2 and TRBJ2-1; no clear D. Germline CDR1 is SGHAT and CDR2 is FQNNGV. There are 13 residues in the CDR3. V was cut by 0 bases and J by 5 bases, with 5 bases left in between. This CDR3 reads CASSLDRNNEQFF. The CDR3 nucleotides read TGTGCCAGCAGCTTAGATCGCAACAATGAGCAGTTCTTC.

The chain combines TRBV5-1 with TRBJ1-3, with D perhaps matching TRBD1 (5 bases). The V end lost 3 bases, the J end lost 2 bases, and 12 bases lay between the germline ends. This CDR3 spans 15 amino acids. CDR1 SGHRS and CDR2 YFSETQ come from the germline V gene. The CDR3 region has the DNA TGCGCCAGCAGCTCGCAGGGTGGTCCTGGAAACACCATATATTTT. Protein product: CASSSQGGPGNTIYF.

Notes on this clone: This CDR3 is also generated by other DNA sequences in the sample. The chain has TRBV28 and TRBJ2-3, with 8 bases matching TRBD2. The CDR3 covers 15 residues. Germline-derived CDR1 and CDR2 are MDHEN and SYDVKM. V trimming: 3 bases; J trimming: 1 base; junction bases outside the gene matches: 3. CDR3 in amino acids: CASSFTGGGTDTQYF. The CDR3 nucleotides are TGTGCCAGCAGTTTTACCGGGGGGGGCACAGATACGCAGTATTTT.

This clone appeared once. The V call is TRBV7-9, the J call TRBJ2-3; D uncertain. V lost 2 bases and J 2 bases, leaving 5 bases between the germline ends. In germline, CDR1 is SEHNR, CDR2 FQNEAQ (reference sequence). The CDR3 length is 13 residues. The CDR3 DNA reads as TGTGCCAGCAGCTTAAGAGACACAGATACGCAGTATTTT. Its protein is CASSLRDTDTQYF.

The V call is TRBV29-1, the J call TRBJ2-7, with D perhaps matching TRBD2 (7 bases). V shed 5 bases and J shed 0 bases, with 26 bases lying between them. The CDR3 consists of 18 residues. CDR1 and CDR2 from the germline V gene are SQVTM and ANQGSEA. CDR3 region: CSVSQSIGEGVGSYEQYF. As DNA, the CDR3 is TGCAGCGTTAGTCAGTCCATCGGGGAGGGGGTCGGCTCCTACGAGCAGTACTTC.

This clone was seen more than once but under ten times. This chain connects TRBV7-2 to TRBJ1-2, with D uncertain. Trimming stripped 3 bases from V and 7 bases from J, with 6 bases between. Germline-derived CDR1 and CDR2 are SGHTA and FQGNSA. The CDR3 contains 11 residues. CDR3 protein: CASSFYAGYTF. CDR3 bases: TGTGCCAGCAGCTTTTACGCTGGCTACACCTTC.

J is TRBJ2-1 and V is TRBV7-2; D remains unclear. This CDR3 region has 15 residues. V dropped 3 bases and J dropped 7 bases, with 16 bases sitting between them. The germline CDR1 and CDR2 sequences are SGHTA and FQGNSA. CDR3 protein: CASSLAAQYNNEQFF. In DNA, the CDR3 is TGTGCCAGCAGCTTGGCGGCCCAGTACAATAATGAGCAGTTCTTC.

The sample holds one count of this clone. The chain joins TRBV9 to TRBJ1-2; 9 bases map to TRBD1. The CDR3 loop spans 13 amino acids. In germline, CDR1 is SGDLS, CDR2 YYNGEE. Losses at the gene ends were 2 bases for V and 10 bases for J; bases not matched to a gene: 6. The CDR3 spells CASSVPGQGFYTF. The CDR3 nucleotides are TGTGCCAGCAGCGTCCCGGGACAGGGCTTCTACACCTTC.

With regard to this clone: The sample has other DNA sequences that encode this CDR3 too. The chain is built from TRBV6-6 and TRBJ2-7; D might be TRBD2 (6 bases). Germline-derived CDR1 and CDR2 are MNHNY and SVGAGI (reference sequence). The CDR3 runs 13 residues. V dropped 3 bases and J dropped 3 bases, with 9 bases sitting between them. CDR3 in amino acids: CASSYVGGYEQYF. The CDR3 region has the DNA TGTGCCAGCAGTTATGTGGGGGGCTACGAGCAGTACTTC.

The CDR3 loop reads CASSPLYGELFF. CDR3 bases: TGTGCCAGCAGCCCCCTATATGGGGAGCTGTTTTTT. The chain carries TRBV7-9 and TRBJ2-2; D unresolved. In germline, CDR1 is SEHNR, CDR2 FQNEAQ (reference sequence). The CDR3 runs 12 residues. V was shortened by 5 bases and J by 8 bases, with 9 bases between the two germline ends.

This chain links TRBV4-1 with TRBJ1-3; D remains ambiguous. The germline V gene has CDR1 MGHRA and CDR2 YSYEKL. Trimming shortened V by 5 bases and J by 0 bases, and 11 bases separated the two germline ends. This CDR3 contains 15 residues. The CDR3: CASSLGRFSGNTIYF. CDR3 in DNA: TGCGCCAGCAGCTTAGGCCGGTTCTCTGGAAACACCATATATTTT.

About this clone itself: This same CDR3 is encoded by further DNA sequences in the sample. This sequence joins TRBV18 and TRBJ2-2, with D unclear. The CDR3 covers 12 residues. V was cut by 6 bases and J by 2 bases, with 4 bases left in between. Germline lookup yields CDR1 KGHSH and CDR2 LQKENI. The CDR3 DNA sequence: TGTGCCAGCTCCCTAAACACCGGGGAGCTGTTTTTT. This gives the protein CASSLNTGELFF.

The V gene is TRBV10-1, the J gene TRBJ2-1; 7 bases are shared with TRBD2. Germline loops: CDR1 WNHNN, CDR2 SYGVQD (reference sequence). V lost 5 bases, J lost 8 bases, and 15 bases stayed unmatched. The CDR3 has 16 residues. DNA of the CDR3: TGCGCCAGCAGTCAAAAAAAGGGTCGCGGGAGTTATGAGCAGTTCTTC. Translation: CASSQKKGRGSYEQFF.

The rearrangement links TRBV6-5 to TRBJ1-3, with unresolved D. V was clipped by 4 bases and J by 4 bases, with 11 bases between them. The CDR3 covers 14 residues. Looked up from germline, CDR1 is MNHEY and CDR2 is SVGAGI. CDR3 nucleotides: TGTGCCAGCAGTTCCTCACGCTCCGGAAACACCATATATTTT. It is translated as CASSSSRSGNTIYF.